This TCR beta chain was recorded in a study of CD8+ T cells in alopecia areata. Turning to the study itself: Dosing with tofacitinib proceeded for 6 to 18 months, followed by 6 months off drug. Study outcomes and limitations: Higher clonality and more expanded CD8+ clones appeared in lesional than normal scalp.

This clone came up a few times. The target antigen is unknown. Extracted RNA was reverse transcribed, and the resulting cDNA served as sequencing template. The assay was immunoSEQ multiplex PCR, and TCRdb's table has in-frame clones only and misses some. Of about 190,000 clones in the sample, around 50% are singletons; the top ten hold roughly 12%. As to treatment: oral pan-JAK inhibitor, 5-10 mg twice daily. From alopecia areata patients, lesional scalp punch biopsies and peripheral blood were collected. Trimming took 1 base from V and 10 from J; bases not matched to a gene: 10. The CDR3 runs to 16 residues. Germline CDR1 MGHRA, CDR2 YSYEKL.

Sample: CD8+ T cells sorted from blood, taken at week 24, from a patient treated with tofacitinib. The TCR was taken from a human donor with alopecia areata. The chain carries TRBV4-1 and TRBJ2-1, with 10 positions matching TRBD2. This CDR3 is CASSQVTSGERGEQFF. CDR3 sequence (DNA): TGCGCCAGCAGCCAAGTCACTAGCGGGGAACGGGGGGAGCAGTTCTTC.